By frequency in the sample, the clone carrying this TCR beta chain is medium-sized. No antigen is known for it. This sample was taken from a study of Tregs in tolerant kidney transplant recipients. Study-level results: No direct test of biological reproducibility was done here. The most relevant donor-specific Treg TCRbeta repertoire apparently came from expansion with activated donor B cells.

Measured with immunoSEQ multiplex PCR; TCRdb has only the in-frame clones, and not every one. The table includes tens of thousands of clones, 84% detected once. Trimming cost V 7 bases and J 5 bases; bases outside gene matches: 9. The CDR3 sequence is 15 residues long. Germline CDR1 and CDR2: MNHEY and SVGAGI. CD4+CD25+CD127- Tregs, CD4+CD25- non-Tregs, CD4 and CD8 cells were sorted. Sequencing used CD4+ T cells from blood. This receptor was obtained from a human donor in good health. The chain recombines TRBV6-5 with TRBJ1-5; TRBD1 matches 9 bases. The CDR3 DNA reads TGTGCCAGCAAGAACAACAGGGGGCCTGATCAGCCCCAGCATTTT. It encodes CASKNNRGPDQPQHF.